The 24 T cell receptor beta chains reported below all come from one sample, sequenced in a study of blood T cell repertoires in COVID-19. Repertoires were generated with immunoSEQ multiplex PCR, while TCRdb's copy carries only in-frame clones and drops some. This table has about 170,000 clones, approximately 86% appearing once. The sequencing input was peripheral blood. The receptors were gathered from a woman in her 40s with COVID-19, enrolled during active disease.

The chain links TRBV19 to TRBJ2-1; possibly TRBD2 for D (5 bases). The CDR3 contains 14 residues. The germline V gene encodes CDR1 LNHDA and CDR2 SQIVND (reference sequence). The V gene lost 10 bases and the J gene lost 4 bases, with 17 bases spanning the gap. CDR3 residues: CATHSGSTYNEQFF. In DNA, the CDR3 is TGTGCCACTCACAGCGGAAGCACTTACAATGAGCAGTTCTTC. The full variable domain, completed using reference TRBV19 and TRBJ2-1, is DGGITQSPKYLFRKEGQNVTLSCEQNLNHDAMYWYRQDPGQGLRLIYYSQIVNDFQKGDIAEGYSVSREKKESFPLTVTSAQKNPTAFYLCATHSGSTYNEQFFGPGTRLTVL.

V and J are TRBV3-1 (or the pseudogene TRBV3-2) and TRBJ1-3; TRBD1 matches 8 bases. The CDR3 sequence is 17 residues long. Germline CDR1 and CDR2: LGHDT and YNNKEL (reference sequence). V dropped 4 bases and J dropped 4; count of bases not matched to a gene: 12. CDR3 amino acids: CASSRTSQGALGNTIYF. The CDR3 region has the DNA TGTGCCAGCAGCCGAACTTCCCAGGGGGCGCTGGGAAACACCATATATTTT.

V and J are TRBV19 and TRBJ2-3, with TRBD2 matching 12 bases. V shed 4 bases, J shed 8 bases, and the junction held 7 bases outside the gene matches. CDR1 is LNHDA, CDR2 SQIVND, per germline (reference sequence). The CDR3 runs to 15 residues. The CDR3 DNA reads as TGTGCCAGTAGTACTAGCGGGAGGGAAGACGCTACGCAGTATTTT. As protein: CASSTSGREDATQYF.

The rearrangement joins TRBV5-4 to TRBJ2-7; the D is unclear. This CDR3 has 13 amino acids. Germline V gene lookup returns CDR1 SGHNT and CDR2 YYREEE (reference sequence). The V end lost 1 base, the J end lost 4 bases, and 9 bases lay between the germline ends. CDR3 protein: CASSLFTSYEQYF. Here the CDR3 DNA reads TGTGCCAGCAGCTTGTTTACTTCATACGAGCAGTACTTC.

The gene calls are TRBV7-2 and TRBJ2-1; 7 bases line up with TRBD2. This CDR3 is 16 amino acids long. Germline CDR1 and CDR2: SGHTA and FQGNSA. Trimming cost V 1 base and J 1 base; bases outside gene matches: 4. CDR3 sequence (DNA): TGTGCCAGCAGCTTAGGGACGGGGGGTTCCTACAATGAGCAGTTCTTC. Its translation: CASSLGTGGSYNEQFF.

This chain links TRBV6-1 with TRBJ1-3; D is uncertain. The ends were cut back, 4 bases at V and 3 bases at J, with 16 bases in the middle. Germline CDR1 MNHNS, CDR2 SASEGT. CDR3 length equals 16 residues. CDR3 region: CASSVISGGYGNTIYF. CDR3 bases: TGTGCCAGCAGTGTTATTTCTGGAGGGTATGGAAACACCATATATTTT.

V is TRBV27 and J is TRBJ1-2, with TRBD1 matching over 8 bases. CDR1 and CDR2 (germline): MNHEY, SMNVEV (reference sequence). The CDR3 consists of 14 residues. V shed 6 bases, J shed 4 bases, and the junction held 7 bases outside the gene matches. The DNA for the CDR3 is TGTGCCAGCAGGAACAGGGGGGAGGTCTATGGCTACACCTTC. Translation: CASRNRGEVYGYTF.

This rearrangement joins TRBV4-2 to TRBJ1-2; D might be TRBD1 (6 bases). The length of the CDR3 is 15 residues. Trimming removed 0 bases from V and 4 bases from J, with 12 bases in between. CDR1 and CDR2 (germline): LGHNA, YNFKEQ. The CDR3, as DNA: TGTGCCAGCAGCCAAGATCAGGGGTTGGGCTATGGCTACACCTTC. Translated: CASSQDQGLGYGYTF.

J is TRBJ2-7 and V is TRBV24-1, with 13 bases matching TRBD2. CDR1 KGHDR and CDR2 SFDVKD come from the germline V gene. This CDR3 is 15 amino acids long. Trimming removed 4 bases from V and 7 bases from J; junction bases left unmatched: 6. Written as DNA, the CDR3 is TGTGCCACCAGTGACTGGACTAGCGGGAGATGGGAGCAGTACTTC. This codes for CATSDWTSGRWEQYF.

This clone was seen repeatedly, ten times or more. The chain recombines TRBV3-1 (or the pseudogene TRBV3-2) with TRBJ1-4; D call uncertain. Germline CDR1 and CDR2: LGHDT and YNNKEL (reference sequence). V was trimmed by 5 bases and J by 10 bases, leaving 8 bases between them. This CDR3 has 11 residues. In DNA, the CDR3 is TGTGCCAGCAGCGACACTGGAAAACTGTTTTTT. Translating it yields CASSDTGKLFF.

The genes are TRBV2 and TRBJ2-1, with 12 bases identical to TRBD2. The CDR3 contains 14 residues. V gave up 6 bases and J gave up 9 bases; unmatched junction bases: 6. Germline CDR1 is SNHLY and CDR2 is FYNNEI. CDR3 nucleotides: TGTGCCAGCAGCCTAGCGGGGGGGCCAGGTGAGCAGTTCTTC. Translating it yields CASSLAGGPGEQFF.

This clone was seen once. The chain uses TRBV6-6 and TRBJ1-1, with D hard to call. CDR1 and CDR2 (germline): MNHNY, SVGAGI (reference sequence). The germline V and J ends were trimmed by 2 bases and 9 bases, with 13 bases remaining between them. The CDR3 spans 13 residues. The CDR3 loop is CASSYPGEPKAFF. CDR3 DNA sequence: TGTGCCAGCAGTTACCCCGGGGAGCCGAAAGCTTTCTTT.

The V gene is TRBV2, the J gene TRBJ2-2; D is possibly TRBD2 (5 bases). The CDR3 runs 16 residues. Trimming removed 1 base from V and 1 base from J, with 10 bases in between. Germline-derived CDR1 and CDR2 are SNHLY and FYNNEI. The CDR3 loop is CASSEGREWNTGELFF. In DNA, the CDR3 is TGTGCCAGCAGTGAAGGAAGGGAGTGGAACACCGGGGAGCTGTTTTTT.

V usage is TRBV2 and J usage is TRBJ1-4; a possible D gene is TRBD1 (6 bases). Germline CDR1 and CDR2: SNHLY and FYNNEI. This CDR3 has 16 amino acids. V lost 4 bases and J lost 0, with 12 bases in between. The CDR3 loop is CASSVWTVSTNEKLFF. In nucleotides, the CDR3 is TGTGCCAGCAGTGTTTGGACAGTTTCAACTAATGAAAAACTGTTTTTT.

This clone has only a few counts. The rearrangement uses TRBV19 and TRBJ2-7, with D possibly being TRBD2 (6 bases). V lost 3 bases and J 0 bases, leaving 9 bases between the germline ends. Germline CDR1 and CDR2: LNHDA and SQIVND (reference sequence). The CDR3 contains 14 residues. In DNA form, the CDR3 reads TGTGCCAGTAGTATCAAGCGGGTCTCCTACGAGCAGTACTTC. Its translation: CASSIKRVSYEQYF.

V and J are TRBV11-2 and TRBJ2-5; D is possibly TRBD1 (6 bases). V lost 5 bases to trimming and J lost 2 bases, with 12 bases between them. Germline values: CDR1 SGHAT, CDR2 FQNNGV. The CDR3 covers 14 residues. The CDR3 bases are TGTGCCAGCAGCCCCACAGGGAATCAAGAGACCCAGTACTTC. Translating gives CASSPTGNQETQYF.

V usage is TRBV5-1 and J usage is TRBJ2-5; tentative D call: TRBD1 (6 bases). V was cut by 4 bases and J by 3 bases, with 22 bases left in between. Germline V lookup: CDR1 SGHRS, CDR2 YFSETQ. This CDR3 has 17 amino acids. For the CDR3, the DNA is TGCGCCAGCAGCCCCTACTCCGGGACAACCAAGAAAGAGACCCAGTACTTC. Its translation is CASSPYSGTTKKETQYF.

This chain uses TRBV7-9 with TRBJ2-5; D is possibly TRBD2 (6 bases). The length of the CDR3 is 13 residues. CDR1 is SEHNR, CDR2 FQNEAQ, per germline (reference sequence). V dropped 5 bases and J dropped 1 base, with 8 bases sitting between them. The CDR3 region has the DNA TGTGCCAGCAGCCGGGGGTTCCAAGAGACCCAGTACTTC. This sequence encodes CASSRGFQETQYF.

This chain links TRBV5-1 with TRBJ2-5; 7 bases match TRBD1. J gave up 1 base and V 4 bases, and 10 bases lay outside the gene matches. The germline CDR1 and CDR2 sequences are SGHRS and YFSETQ. The CDR3 is 16 residues long. DNA for the CDR3: TGCGCCAGCAGCACAGGGACAGCTAGGGTCCAAGAGACCCAGTACTTC. This sequence encodes CASSTGTARVQETQYF.

V is TRBV10-1 and J is TRBJ2-1, with 7 nucleotides matching TRBD2. Per the germline V gene, CDR1 is WNHNN and CDR2 is SYGVQD (reference sequence). V gave up 0 bases and J gave up 4 bases; unmatched junction bases: 6. The CDR3 contains 16 residues. In nucleotides, the CDR3 is TGCGCCAGCAGTGAGTCTATGGGAGGGCCGTACAATGAGCAGTTCTTC. This translates into CASSESMGGPYNEQFF.

J is TRBJ2-3 and V is TRBV15; D gene ambiguous. The germline V and J ends were trimmed by 5 bases and 4 bases, with 16 bases remaining between them. Germline CDR1 reads LNHNV; CDR2 reads YYDKDF (reference sequence). This CDR3 has 15 residues. Written as DNA, the CDR3 is TGTGCCACCAGCCAGGTAATAGTAAAAGCAGATACGCAGTATTTT. Translating gives CATSQVIVKADTQYF.

This clone was seen a single time. The V gene is TRBV19, the J gene TRBJ2-2; 10 positions agree with TRBD1. V lost 6 bases to trimming and J lost 7 bases; unmatched junction nucleotides: 8. The CDR3 consists of 15 residues. Germline CDR1 is LNHDA and CDR2 is SQIVND (reference sequence). CDR3 sequence: CASRGQGRIGGELFF. CDR3 DNA: TGTGCCAGTAGGGGACAGGGGCGGATAGGCGGGGAGCTGTTTTTT. Together with reference TRBV19 and TRBJ2-2, the CDR3 gives the full variable domain: DGGITQSPKYLFRKEGQNVTLSCEQNLNHDAMYWYRQDPGQGLRLIYYSQIVNDFQKGDIAEGYSVSREKKESFPLTVTSAQKNPTAFYLCASRGQGRIGGELFFGEGSRLTVL.

This clone was observed a single time. The gene calls are TRBV6-4 and TRBJ2-2; the D is unclear. Germline V gene lookup returns CDR1 MRHNA and CDR2 SNTAGT. V was cut by 4 bases and J by 5 bases, with 11 bases left in between. The CDR3 extends over 14 amino acids. Here the CDR3 DNA reads TGTGCCAGCAGTGCCGGAGTGAATACCGGGGAGCTGTTTTTT. Translated, it gives CASSAGVNTGELFF.

This clone was recorded a few times. The J gene is TRBJ1-1, the V gene TRBV19; D not resolved. Trimming pared 8 bases from V and 9 bases from J, leaving 22 bases between. The CDR3 spans 14 residues. The V gene's germline CDR1 is LNHDA and CDR2 SQIVND (reference sequence). The CDR3 loop reads CASLSSTEGRKAFF. CDR3 nucleotide sequence: TGTGCCAGTCTCTCTAGTACTGAAGGGAGAAAAGCTTTCTTT.